This T cell receptor (beta chain) was sequenced in a study of early T cells in non-severe SARS-CoV-2 infection. Study information: Sequencing of bulk RNA from unsorted whole blood was done, without chain pairing.

This CDR3 is 12 amino acids long. The junction had 8 bases not matched to a gene; V was cut back by 6 bases and J by 11 bases. Per the germline V gene, CDR1 is MDHEN and CDR2 is SYDVKM. Study outcomes and limitations: Matching with VDJdb favored anti-spike CD8 responses (missing private and CD4 specificities).

For this clonotype: Its antigen is as yet unknown.

Individual cDNA molecules each received unique molecular identifiers attached to them. One entry per CDR3 protein, called by TCRdb with MiXCR from the 5' RACE reads. The repertoire holds tens of thousands of distinct CDR3 sequences, about 15% seen once, with about 4% in the top ten. Material: whole blood, obtained at baseline. The chain links TRBV28 to TRBJ1-1, with 8 bases identical to TRBD1. This sequence originates from an adult who was a healthcare worker with PCR-confirmed SARS-CoV-2 infection or an uninfected control (not recorded which). This CDR3 is CASRKPTGAAFF. The CDR3 DNA follows: TGTGCCAGCAGGAAGCCGACAGGGGCGGCTTTCTTT.